These T cell receptor beta chains were read from a single sample in a study of T cell repertoires in cytomegalovirus infection. One entry per CDR3 protein results from TCRdb running MiXCR on the reads. The sample lists nearly 700,000 distinct CDR3 sequences, around 35% occurring once. These receptors are not linked to any known antigen. The sample in question was cultured PBMCs, obtained from culture after CMV antigen stimulation. The receptors shown here come from a human donor in good health (CMV status not recorded). Some clones in this sample may be carry-over from other donors' samples. Both conserved end residues are part of each CDR3. A D gene is named only where the DNA matches it firmly. Size tells how often a clone was seen (once, few, many) or the class of an expanded clone, and some rows leave it out.

clone_size	v_call	j_call	d_call	cdr3_aa	cdr3_nt
.	TRBV12-3/TRBV12-4	TRBJ2-1	TRBD2	CASSFGSGTISYNEQFF	TGTGCCAGCAGTTTTGGAAGCGGGACCATATCCTACAATGAGCAGTTCTTC
few	TRBV2	TRBJ2-2	TRBD1	CASSMGQGAHTGELFF	TGTGCCAGCAGTATGGGACAGGGGGCCCACACCGGGGAGCTGTTTTTT
.	TRBV19	TRBJ2-6	.	CASYKSGANVLTF	TGTGCCAGTTACAAGTCCGGGGCCAACGTCCTGACTTTC
.	TRBV5-1	TRBJ1-4	.	CASSAGTQVGPEKLFF	TGCGCCAGCAGCGCTGGGACACAGGTCGGCCCTGAAAAACTGTTTTTT
many	TRBV7-6	TRBJ1-6	.	CASSLEQGISPLHF	TGTGCCAGCAGCTTAGAACAGGGCATCTCACCCCTCCACTTT
few	TRBV4-1	TRBJ1-2	.	CASSQPGQADLMDGGGGYTF	TGTGCCAGCAGCCAGCCCGGGCAGGCTGACCTCATGGATGGGGGGGGAGGCTACACCTTC
few	TRBV7-9	TRBJ2-5	.	CASSLAGGKTQYF	TGTGCCAGCAGCTTAGCCGGCGGGAAGACCCAGTACTTC
.	TRBV7-6	TRBJ2-3	.	CASSSYVSDTQYF	TGTGCCAGCAGCTCCTATGTTTCAGATACGCAGTATTTT
.	TRBV28	TRBJ2-5	TRBD2	CASRLTSGREETQYF	TGTGCCAGCAGGTTAACTAGCGGGAGGGAAGAGACCCAGTACTTC
few	TRBV12-3/TRBV12-4	TRBJ1-2	.	CASSHSGSYGYTF	TGTGCCAGCAGCCATTCAGGAAGCTATGGCTACACCTTC
few	TRBV27	TRBJ1-1	.	CASCGRTNTEAFF	TGTGCCAGCTGTGGGCGGACGAACACTGAAGCTTTCTTT
.	TRBV19	TRBJ2-1	TRBD2	CASSIDMGGGRRVF	TGTGCCAGTAGTATAGATATGGGGGGGGGGAGAAGGGTCTTC
.	TRBV19	TRBJ2-7	TRBD1	CASNAPGQGTYEQYF	TGTGCCAGTAATGCCCCGGGACAGGGGACCTACGAGCAGTACTTC
few	TRBV20-1	TRBJ2-1	.	CSARTRRASYNEQFF	TGCAGTGCTAGGACAAGGAGGGCTTCCTACAATGAGCAGTTCTTC
.	TRBV18	TRBJ2-7	TRBD1	CASSPGQGWTYEQYF	TGTGCCAGCTCCCCTGGACAGGGATGGACCTACGAGCAGTACTTC
many	TRBV7-2	TRBJ2-3	.	CASTSSDTQYF	TGTGCCAGCACTTCCTCGGATACGCAGTATTTT
many	TRBV7-8	TRBJ1-2	.	CASSLGGYGTPGGYGYTF	TGTGCCAGCAGCTTGGGGGGCTACGGGACGCCCGGCGGCTATGGCTACACCTTC
many	TRBV7-2	TRBJ2-7	TRBD1	CASSQKGGAMSEQYF	TGTGCCAGCAGCCAAAAAGGGGGCGCGATGAGCGAGCAGTACTTC
.	TRBV11-2	TRBJ2-1	.	CASSLSQGHNEQFF	TGTGCCAGCAGCTTATCCCAGGGGCACAATGAGCAGTTCTTC
few	TRBV12-3/TRBV12-4	TRBJ1-1	.	CASSLGWANTEAFF	TGTGCCAGCAGTTTGGGGTGGGCGAACACTGAAGCTTTCTTT
.	TRBV12-3/TRBV12-4	TRBJ2-5	.	CASSGRIRETQYF	TGTGCCAGCAGTGGACGGATCAGGGAGACCCAGTACTTC
.	TRBV5-4	TRBJ1-6	TRBD1	CASSPRDRDSPLHF	TGTGCCAGCAGCCCCCGGGACAGGGATTCACCCCTCCACTTT
few	TRBV4-3	TRBJ2-3	.	CASSQDLRFSTDTQYF	TGCGCCAGCAGCCAAGATCTACGGTTTAGCACAGATACGCAGTATTTT
many	TRBV7-6	TRBJ2-3	.	CASSLEARGLPDTQYF	TGTGCCAGCAGCTTAGAGGCCCGGGGACTCCCAGATACGCAGTATTTT
few	TRBV6-1	TRBJ1-5	.	CASIPAKPRKGNQPQHF	TGTGCCAGCATTCCAGCCAAACCCCGTAAGGGTAATCAGCCCCAGCATTTT
once	TRBV19	TRBJ1-5	.	CASSIEGRSNQPQHF	TGTGCCAGTAGTATTGAGGGAAGGAGCAATCAGCCCCAGCATTTT
.	TRBV7-2	TRBJ1-2	.	CASSTLLGGYTF	TGTGCCAGCAGCACGTTGCTAGGGGGCTACACCTTC
few	TRBV28	TRBJ2-5	.	CASMKGDQETQYF	TGTGCCAGCATGAAGGGGGACCAAGAGACCCAGTACTTC
once	TRBV6-6	TRBJ2-2	TRBD2	CASAKASGYTGELFF	TGTGCCAGCGCAAAGGCTAGCGGGTATACCGGGGAGCTGTTTTTT
many	TRBV7-8	TRBJ1-1	.	CASSPLAELAFF	TGTGCCAGCAGCCCCCTAGCCGAACTGGCTTTCTTT
few	TRBV11-2	TRBJ1-1	.	CASSLALVFTEAFF	TGTGCCAGCAGCTTAGCCCTTGTATTCACTGAAGCTTTCTTT
few	TRBV7-8	TRBJ2-7	.	CASSLPGGLNEQYF	TGTGCCAGCAGCCTCCCGGGGGGCCTGAACGAGCAGTACTTC
few	TRBV19	TRBJ1-5	.	CASSASVDQPQHF	TGTGCCAGTAGTGCTTCGGTAGATCAGCCCCAGCATTTT
.	TRBV12-3/TRBV12-4	TRBJ1-1	TRBD1	CASRSWTGGLGFF	TGTGCCAGCAGATCCTGGACAGGGGGCTTGGGTTTCTTT
many	TRBV7-6	TRBJ1-1	.	CASSLGPGAEAFF	TGTGCCAGCAGCTTAGGCCCGGGGGCTGAAGCTTTCTTT
few	TRBV15	TRBJ2-2	.	CATSRAPGGELFF	TGTGCCACCAGCAGAGCCCCCGGCGGGGAGCTGTTTTTT
.	TRBV7-9	TRBJ2-7	.	CASSPLTGRLYEQYF	TGTGCCAGCAGCCCTCTCACGGGAAGGCTCTACGAGCAGTACTTC
.	TRBV7-6	TRBJ1-1	.	CASSVVGAGTEAFF	TGTGCCAGCAGCGTGGTGGGGGCCGGCACTGAAGCTTTCTTT
.	TRBV7-6	TRBJ2-3	TRBD2	CASSLASGGAGDTQYF	TGTGCCAGCAGCTTGGCTAGCGGGGGGGCAGGAGATACGCAGTATTTT
few	TRBV19	TRBJ1-5	TRBD1	CASKMGQSNQPQHF	TGTGCCAGTAAAATGGGACAGTCCAATCAGCCCCAGCATTTT
.	TRBV2	TRBJ2-1	TRBD2	CASTELRGDNEQFF	TGTGCCAGCACCGAACTCCGGGGGGACAATGAGCAGTTCTTC
.	TRBV6-1	TRBJ1-6	TRBD1	CASRTGWRFNSPLHF	TGTGCCAGCAGGACAGGGTGGCGATTCAATTCACCCCTCCACTTT
.	TRBV6-8	TRBJ1-4	.	CASRRWDEKLFF	TGTGCCAGCAGAAGATGGGATGAAAAACTGTTTTTT
once	TRBV19	TRBJ1-2	.	CASIRLTF	TGTGCCAGTATACGGCTCACCTTC
.	TRBV2	TRBJ2-2	.	CASRGFLKGLTGELFF	TGTGCCAGCAGGGGGTTCTTAAAGGGTCTGACCGGGGAGCTGTTTTTT
.	TRBV20-1	TRBJ2-7	TRBD1	CSAKDRASYEQYF	TGCAGTGCTAAAGACAGGGCCTCCTACGAGCAGTACTTC
.	TRBV29-1	TRBJ2-5	.	CSGTGTQETQYF	TGCAGCGGAACAGGTACACAAGAGACCCAGTACTTC
many	TRBV7-6	TRBJ2-1	.	CASSSIRGHNEQFF	TGTGCCAGCAGCTCAATAAGAGGGCACAATGAGCAGTTCTTC
few	TRBV19	TRBJ1-3	.	CASSMDSGNTIYF	TGTGCCAGTAGTATGGACAGTGGAAACACCATATATTTT
few	TRBV19	TRBJ2-5	TRBD1	CATGTGPGTQYF	TGTGCCACCGGGACAGGGCCAGGGACCCAGTACTTC
.	TRBV20-1	TRBJ1-6	TRBD1	CSARADREVSYNSPLHF	TGCAGTGCTAGAGCCGACAGGGAAGTTTCCTATAATTCACCCCTCCACTTT
.	TRBV20-1	TRBJ2-1	TRBD2	CSARSTSSSEQFF	TGCAGTGCTAGGTCGACTAGCTCCAGTGAGCAGTTCTTC